This record concerns one T cell receptor (beta chain) sequence. Its target is unknown. This CDR3 has 13 amino acids. The V segment lost 5 bases and the J segment 4 bases; nucleotides outside the gene matches: 3. Germline assignment: CDR1 SEHNR and CDR2 FQNEAQ (reference sequence). The record originates from a study of CD8+CD57+ T cells in acquired aplastic anemia. In the study overall: Each DNA sample taken from sorted CD4+ and CD8+ cells came to 3 to 4 ug on average. Study observations and caveats: Patients and controls were found to share around 30 CD8+ CDR3 sequences.

CD8+CD57+ cell expansion, shown by flow cytometry, had occurred in the patients selected for sequencing. Each of the patients presented with severe acquired aplastic anemia. Both TCR beta VDJ combination and CDR3 sequence profiling were carried out. Genomic DNA was the template for this profiling. TCRdb redid the calling of the reads with MiXCR, one entry per CDR3 protein. The data contain a few hundred thousand distinct CDR3 sequences, 45% to 65% of them seen just once; the ten biggest clones take up 1.3%. The sequenced sample was sorted CD4+, CD8+, or CD8+CD57+ T cells (not recorded which) from PBMCs. This clonotype was obtained from a human donor with aplastic anemia. The chain combines TRBV7-9 with TRBJ1-2; TRBD1 agrees at 8 bases. The DNA of the CDR3 is TGTGCCAGCAGCGAAACAGGGGGCTATGGCTACACCTTC. Protein sequence: CASSETGGYGYTF. Full variable domain (missing parts from reference TRBV7-9 and TRBJ1-2): DTGVSQNPRHKITKRGQNVTFRCDPISEHNRLYWYRQTLGQGPEFLTYFQNEAQLEKSRLLSDRFSAERPKGSFSTLEIQRTEQGDSAMYLCASSETGGYGYTFGSGTRLTVV.